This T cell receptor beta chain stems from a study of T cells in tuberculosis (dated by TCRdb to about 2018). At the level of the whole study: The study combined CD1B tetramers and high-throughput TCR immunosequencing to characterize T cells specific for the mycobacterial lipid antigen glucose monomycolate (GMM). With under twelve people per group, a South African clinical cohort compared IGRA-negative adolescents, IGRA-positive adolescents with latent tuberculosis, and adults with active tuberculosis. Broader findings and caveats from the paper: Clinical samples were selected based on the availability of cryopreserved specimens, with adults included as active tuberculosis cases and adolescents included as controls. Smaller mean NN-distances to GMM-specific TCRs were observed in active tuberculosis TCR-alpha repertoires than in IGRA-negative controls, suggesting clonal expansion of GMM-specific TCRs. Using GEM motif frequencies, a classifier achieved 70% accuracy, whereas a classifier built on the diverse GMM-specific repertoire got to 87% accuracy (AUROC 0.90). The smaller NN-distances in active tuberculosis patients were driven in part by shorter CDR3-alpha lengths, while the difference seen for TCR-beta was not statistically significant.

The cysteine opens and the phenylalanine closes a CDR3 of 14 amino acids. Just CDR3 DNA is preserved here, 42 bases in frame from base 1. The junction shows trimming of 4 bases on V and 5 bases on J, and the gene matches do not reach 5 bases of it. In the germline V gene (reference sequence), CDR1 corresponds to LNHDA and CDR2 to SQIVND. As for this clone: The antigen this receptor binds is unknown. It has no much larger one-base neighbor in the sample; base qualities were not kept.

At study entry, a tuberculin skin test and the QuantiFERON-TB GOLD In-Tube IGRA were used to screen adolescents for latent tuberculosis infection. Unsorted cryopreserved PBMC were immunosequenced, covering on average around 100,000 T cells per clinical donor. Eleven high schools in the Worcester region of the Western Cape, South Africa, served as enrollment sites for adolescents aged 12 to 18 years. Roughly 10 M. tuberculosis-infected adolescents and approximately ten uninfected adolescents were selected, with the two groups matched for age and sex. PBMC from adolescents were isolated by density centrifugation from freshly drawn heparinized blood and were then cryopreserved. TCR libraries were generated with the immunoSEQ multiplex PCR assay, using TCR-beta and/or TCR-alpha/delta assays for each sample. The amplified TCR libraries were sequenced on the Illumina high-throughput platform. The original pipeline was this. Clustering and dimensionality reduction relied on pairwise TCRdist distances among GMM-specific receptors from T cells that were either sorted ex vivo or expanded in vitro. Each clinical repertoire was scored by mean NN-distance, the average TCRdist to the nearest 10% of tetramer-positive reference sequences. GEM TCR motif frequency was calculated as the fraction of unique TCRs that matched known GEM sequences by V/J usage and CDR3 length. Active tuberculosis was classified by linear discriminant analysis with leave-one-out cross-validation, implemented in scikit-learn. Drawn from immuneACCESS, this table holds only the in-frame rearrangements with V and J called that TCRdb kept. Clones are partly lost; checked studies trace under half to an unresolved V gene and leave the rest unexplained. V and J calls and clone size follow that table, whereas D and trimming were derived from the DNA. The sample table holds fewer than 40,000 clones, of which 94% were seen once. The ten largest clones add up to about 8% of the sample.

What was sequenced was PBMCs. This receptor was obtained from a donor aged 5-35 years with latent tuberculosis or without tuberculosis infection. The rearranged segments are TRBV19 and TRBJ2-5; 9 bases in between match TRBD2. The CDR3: CASSTLAGWETQYF. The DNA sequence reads TGTGCCAGTAGTACCCTAGCGGGATGGGAGACCCAGTACTTC.